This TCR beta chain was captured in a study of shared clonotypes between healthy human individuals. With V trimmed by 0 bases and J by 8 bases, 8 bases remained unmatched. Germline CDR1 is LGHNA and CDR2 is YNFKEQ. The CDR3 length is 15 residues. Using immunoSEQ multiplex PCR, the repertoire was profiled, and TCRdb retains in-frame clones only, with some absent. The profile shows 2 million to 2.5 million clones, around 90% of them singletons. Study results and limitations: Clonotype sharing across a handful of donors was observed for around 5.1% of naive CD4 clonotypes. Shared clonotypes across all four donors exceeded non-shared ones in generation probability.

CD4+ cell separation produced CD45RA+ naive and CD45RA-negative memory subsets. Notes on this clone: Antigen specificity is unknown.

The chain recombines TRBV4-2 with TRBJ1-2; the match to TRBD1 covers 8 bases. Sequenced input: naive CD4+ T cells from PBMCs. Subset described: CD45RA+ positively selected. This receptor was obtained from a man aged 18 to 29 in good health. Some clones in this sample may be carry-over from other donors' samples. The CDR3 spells CASSQDFRGPRGYTF. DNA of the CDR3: TGTGCCAGCAGCCAAGATTTCAGGGGGCCTCGGGGCTACACCTTC.